This TCR beta chain came from a study of technical replicates of blood from a few donors. V lost 4 bases and J 0 bases, leaving 9 bases between the germline ends. CDR3 length: 14 amino acids. Germline CDR1 and CDR2: SGHDN and FVKESK. The method was immunoSEQ multiplex PCR; TCRdb's version includes in-frame clones alone and lacks a portion of them. The data show some 70,000 clones, 92% seen once. Sequenced sample: T cells isolated from PBMCs. The chain links TRBV14 to TRBJ2-5; D ambiguous. This receptor was obtained from a human donor in good health. In DNA form, the CDR3 reads TGTGCCAGCAGCCTGGCTAGGTACCAAGAGACCCAGTACTTC. Protein product: CASSLARYQETQYF.